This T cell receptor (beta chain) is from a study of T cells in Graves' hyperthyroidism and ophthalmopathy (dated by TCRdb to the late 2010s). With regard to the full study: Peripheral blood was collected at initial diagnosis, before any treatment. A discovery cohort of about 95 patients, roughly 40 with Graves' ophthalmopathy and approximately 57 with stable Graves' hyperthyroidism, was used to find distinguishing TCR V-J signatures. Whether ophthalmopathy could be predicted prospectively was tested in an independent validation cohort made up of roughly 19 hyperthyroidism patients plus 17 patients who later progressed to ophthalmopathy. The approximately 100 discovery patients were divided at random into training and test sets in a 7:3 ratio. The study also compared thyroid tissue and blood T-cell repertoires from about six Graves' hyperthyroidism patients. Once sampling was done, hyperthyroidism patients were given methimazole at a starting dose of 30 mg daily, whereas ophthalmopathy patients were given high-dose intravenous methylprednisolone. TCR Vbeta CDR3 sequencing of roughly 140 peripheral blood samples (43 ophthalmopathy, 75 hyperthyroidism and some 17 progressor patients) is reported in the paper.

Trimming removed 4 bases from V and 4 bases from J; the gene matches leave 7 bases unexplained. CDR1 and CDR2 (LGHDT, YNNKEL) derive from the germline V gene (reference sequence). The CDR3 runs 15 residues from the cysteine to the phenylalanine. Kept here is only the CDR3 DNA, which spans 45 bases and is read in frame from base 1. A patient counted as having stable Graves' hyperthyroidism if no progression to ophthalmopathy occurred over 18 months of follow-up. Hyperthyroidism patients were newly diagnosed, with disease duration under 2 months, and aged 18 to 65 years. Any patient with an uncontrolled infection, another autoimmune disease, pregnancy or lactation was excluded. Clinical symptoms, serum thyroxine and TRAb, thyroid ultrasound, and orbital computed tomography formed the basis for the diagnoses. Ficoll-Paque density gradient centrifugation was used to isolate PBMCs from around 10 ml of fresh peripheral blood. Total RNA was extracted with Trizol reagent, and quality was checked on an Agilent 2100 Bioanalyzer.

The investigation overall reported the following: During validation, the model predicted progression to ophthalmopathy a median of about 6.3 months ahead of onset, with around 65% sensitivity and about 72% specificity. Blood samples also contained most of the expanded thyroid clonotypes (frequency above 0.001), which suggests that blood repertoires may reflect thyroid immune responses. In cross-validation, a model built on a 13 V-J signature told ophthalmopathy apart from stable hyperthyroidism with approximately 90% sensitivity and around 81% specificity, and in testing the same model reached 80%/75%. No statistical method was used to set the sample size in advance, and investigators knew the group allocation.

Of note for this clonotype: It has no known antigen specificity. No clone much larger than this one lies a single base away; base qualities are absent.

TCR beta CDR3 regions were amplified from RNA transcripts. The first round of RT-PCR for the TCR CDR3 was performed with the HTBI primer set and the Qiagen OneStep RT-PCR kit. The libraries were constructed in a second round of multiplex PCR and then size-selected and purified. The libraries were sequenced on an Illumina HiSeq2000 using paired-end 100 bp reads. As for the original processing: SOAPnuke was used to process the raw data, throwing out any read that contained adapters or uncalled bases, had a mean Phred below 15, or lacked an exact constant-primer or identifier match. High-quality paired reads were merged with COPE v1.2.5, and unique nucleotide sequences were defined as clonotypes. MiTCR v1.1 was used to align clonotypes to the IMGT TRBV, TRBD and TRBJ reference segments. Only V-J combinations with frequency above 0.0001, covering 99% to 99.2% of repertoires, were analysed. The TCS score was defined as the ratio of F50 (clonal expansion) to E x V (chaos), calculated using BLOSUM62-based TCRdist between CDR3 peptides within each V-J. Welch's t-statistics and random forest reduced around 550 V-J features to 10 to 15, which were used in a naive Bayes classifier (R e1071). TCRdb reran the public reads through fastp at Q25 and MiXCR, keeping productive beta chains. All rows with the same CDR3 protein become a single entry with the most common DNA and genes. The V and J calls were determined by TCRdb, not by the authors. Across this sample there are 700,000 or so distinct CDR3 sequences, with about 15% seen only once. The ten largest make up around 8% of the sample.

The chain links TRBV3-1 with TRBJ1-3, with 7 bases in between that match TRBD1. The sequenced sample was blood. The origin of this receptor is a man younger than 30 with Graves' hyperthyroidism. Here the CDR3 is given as CASSRTGERGNTIYF. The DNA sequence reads TGTGCCAGCAGCCGCACAGGGGAGCGAGGAAACACCATATATTTT.